The present entry profiles one T cell receptor (beta chain) with its context. The sample is drawn from a study of shared clonotypes between healthy human individuals. Sequencing used immunoSEQ multiplex PCR; TCRdb keeps in-frame clones, though not all of them. The sample records some 1.5 million clones, approximately 98% being singletons. CDR3 size: 14 residues. The V and J ends lost 1 base and 4 bases respectively, with 10 bases between them. From germline, CDR1 is SGHAT and CDR2 FQNNGV. The V gene is TRBV11-2, the J gene TRBJ2-5; D remains unclear. Sequencing was carried out using naive CD4+ T cells sorted from blood. Subset noted: CD45RA+ positively selected. This clonotype originated in a man aged 25-45 years in good health. The DNA of the CDR3 is TGTGCCAGCAGCTTAGGCATCGGCCGAGAGACCCAGTACTTC. Translating gives CASSLGIGRETQYF. Looking up the rest from reference TRBV11-2 and TRBJ2-5 gives the full variable domain: EAGVAQSPRYKIIEKRQSVAFWCNPISGHATLYWYQQILGQGPKLLIQFQNNGVVDDSQLPKDRFSAERLKGVDSTLKIQPAKLEDSAVYLCASSLGIGRETQYFGPGTRLLVL.